These 29 T cell receptor beta chains came from one sample sequenced in a study of T cell changes during pregnancy in multiple sclerosis. Using immunoSEQ multiplex PCR, the repertoire was profiled, and TCRdb retains in-frame clones only, with some absent. The profile shows about 98,000 clones, just over 90% of them singletons. The sample in question was peripheral blood, obtained after pregnancy. Receptors originate from a female donor in good health, enrolled as a control in a pregnancy study.

The CDR3 protein is CASSLSAAGSLNEKLFF. CDR3 coding DNA: TGTGCCAGCAGCTTGTCTGCCGCGGGCAGCCTTAATGAAAAACTGTTTTTT. The rearrangement links TRBV5-6 to TRBJ1-4; D is unclear. V was clipped by 1 base and J by 4 bases, with 17 bases between them. The CDR3 covers 17 residues. The germline V gene has CDR1 SGHDT and CDR2 YYEEEE.

CDR3 bases: TGTGCCACCAGCGAAGAACAGACAGTGAACACTGAAGCTTTCTTT. Amino acids: CATSEEQTVNTEAFF. The chain is built from TRBV15 and TRBJ1-1; D perhaps matches TRBD1 (5 bases). Deletions cut 5 bases from V and 0 bases from J, with 13 bases between. CDR3 length: 15 amino acids. Germline V gene lookup returns CDR1 LNHNV and CDR2 YYDKDF (reference sequence).

The chain is built from TRBV11-1 and TRBJ2-7, with no clear D. CDR1 and CDR2 from the germline V gene are SGHAT and FQDESV (reference sequence). Between the trimmed V and J ends, which lost 0 bases and 7 bases, there was a span of 10 bases. The CDR3 totals 13 residues. CDR3 in amino acids: CASSLASPREQYF. The CDR3 region has the DNA TGTGCCAGCAGCTTAGCGTCGCCCAGGGAGCAGTACTTC.

To note about this clone: The junction departs from the called germline gene at one end, perhaps through a read error. The chain carries TRBV7-7 and TRBJ2-1; 10 bases are a match to TRBD1. CDR1 is SSHAT and CDR2 is FNYEAQ in the germline V gene (reference sequence). CDR3 size: 15 residues. CDR3 amino acids: CASSPRTGGTPEQFF. CDR3 sequence (DNA): TGTGCTAGCAGCCCCCGGACAGGGGGGACTCCTGAGCAGTTCTTC.

The V gene is TRBV6-4, the J gene TRBJ2-1; the match to TRBD2 covers 11 bases. Germline V lookup: CDR1 MRHNA, CDR2 SNTAGT. J was trimmed by 9 bases and V by 4 bases; bases with no gene match: 8. CDR3 size: 15 residues. CDR3 DNA sequence: TGTGCCAGCAGTGCCCCTAGCGGGAGGCTCGGTGAGCAGTTCTTC. Its translation: CASSAPSGRLGEQFF.

This chain uses TRBV19 with TRBJ1-5, with D perhaps TRBD1 (5 bases). Germline lookup yields CDR1 LNHDA and CDR2 SQIVND (reference sequence). The CDR3 loop spans 12 amino acids. V lost 7 bases, J lost 2 bases, and 6 bases lay in between. The CDR3 spells CASKTGNQPQHF. The CDR3 DNA reads TGTGCCAGTAAGACAGGCAATCAGCCCCAGCATTTT. Full variable domain (rest looked up from reference TRBV19 and TRBJ1-5): DGGITQSPKYLFRKEGQNVTLSCEQNLNHDAMYWYRQDPGQGLRLIYYSQIVNDFQKGDIAEGYSVSREKKESFPLTVTSAQKNPTAFYLCASKTGNQPQHFGDGTRLSIL.

The V and J genes are TRBV19 and TRBJ1-1; no reliable D call. The CDR3 extends over 15 amino acids. V was shortened by 5 bases and J by 1 base, with 14 bases between the two germline ends. Germline V gene sequence: CDR1 LNHDA, CDR2 SQIVND (reference sequence). CDR3 coding DNA: TGTGCCAGTAGTCCGAACGCGGAGCCGAACACTGAAGCTTTCTTT. It codes for CASSPNAEPNTEAFF. The complete variable domain, with remaining parts taken from reference TRBV19 and TRBJ1-1, reads DGGITQSPKYLFRKEGQNVTLSCEQNLNHDAMYWYRQDPGQGLRLIYYSQIVNDFQKGDIAEGYSVSREKKESFPLTVTSAQKNPTAFYLCASSPNAEPNTEAFFGQGTRLTVV.

The V and J genes are TRBV29-1 and TRBJ2-3; D is unresolved. Germline V gives CDR1 SQVTM, CDR2 ANQGSEA. Trimming removed 1 base at V and 2 bases at J, with 10 bases between. The CDR3 sequence is 14 residues long. The CDR3 here is CSVEGAQITDTQYF. CDR3 sequence (DNA): TGCAGCGTTGAAGGGGCACAAATCACAGATACGCAGTATTTT.

This chain joins TRBV2 and TRBJ2-2, with D hard to call. V lost 7 bases and J 6 bases, leaving 6 bases between the germline ends. The CDR3 runs to 11 residues. Germline assignment: CDR1 SNHLY and CDR2 FYNNEI. The CDR3: CASMQAGELFF. In DNA form, the CDR3 reads TGTGCCAGCATGCAGGCCGGGGAGCTGTTTTTT.

The chain joins TRBV2 to TRBJ1-1; D is uncertain. V shed 4 bases and J shed 0 bases, with 6 bases lying between them. In germline, CDR1 is SNHLY, CDR2 FYNNEI. The CDR3 has 13 amino acids. CDR3 loop: CASSASVNTEAFF. In nucleotides, the CDR3 is TGTGCCAGCAGTGCGTCGGTGAACACTGAAGCTTTCTTT.

The chain couples TRBV27 to TRBJ2-3; a weak D match, TRBD2 (6 bases). This CDR3 has 16 amino acids. Trimming pared 6 bases from V and 2 bases from J, leaving 18 bases between. The germline CDR1 and CDR2 sequences are MNHEY and SMNVEV (reference sequence). In DNA form, the CDR3 reads TGTGCCAGCAGCCTTTTGCCGGGACTTTCCACAGATACGCAGTATTTT. It codes for CASSLLPGLSTDTQYF.

V and J are TRBV2 and TRBJ2-6; possibly TRBD1 for D (6 bases). V was clipped by 6 bases and J by 0 bases, with 21 bases between them. This CDR3 contains 19 residues. The germline V gene has CDR1 SNHLY and CDR2 FYNNEI. CDR3 in DNA: TGTGCCAGCAGCGACGCTGGTAGAGGGGGTTACTCTGGGGCCAACGTCCTGACTTTC. Translation: CASSDAGRGGYSGANVLTF.

The chain uses TRBV19 and TRBJ2-7; D is uncertain. The V end was cut by 0 bases, the J end by 0 bases, with 3 bases between. This CDR3 has 13 amino acids. Germline CDR1 reads LNHDA; CDR2 reads SQIVND (reference sequence). CDR3 DNA: TGTGCCAGTAGTATAGACTTCTCCTACGAGCAGTACTTC. Translation: CASSIDFSYEQYF.

The table lists this clone with a count of one. V usage is TRBV6-6 and J usage is TRBJ1-2; TRBD1 agrees at 10 bases. This CDR3 has 13 residues. Per the germline V gene, CDR1 is MNHNY and CDR2 is SVGAGI (reference sequence). V shed 2 bases and J 8 bases; nucleotides not matched to a gene: 2. CDR3 sequence reads: CASSYGTGVGYTF. CDR3 in DNA: TGTGCCAGCAGTTACGGGACAGGGGTAGGCTACACCTTC.

The genes are TRBV6-5 and TRBJ1-5; no firm D call. CDR3 length: 15 amino acids. V was clipped by 2 bases and J by 2 bases, with 10 bases between them. Germline CDR1 MNHEY, CDR2 SVGAGI. This chain's CDR3 is CASSYAGRGNQPQHF. In DNA form, the CDR3 reads TGTGCCAGCAGTTACGCGGGAAGAGGCAATCAGCCCCAGCATTTT.

The rearrangement links TRBV29-1 to TRBJ1-2; 7 bases line up with TRBD1. The CDR3 sequence is 16 residues long. The V gene's germline CDR1 is SQVTM and CDR2 ANQGSEA. V lost 4 bases to trimming and J lost 4 bases; unmatched junction nucleotides: 15. CDR3 sequence (DNA): TGCAGCGTTGGGTCCCTATATGCGGGACAGTTCTATGGCTACACCTTC. It yields the protein CSVGSLYAGQFYGYTF.

This chain links TRBV6-1 with TRBJ2-5; D may be TRBD2 (5 bases). The better agreement between TRBJ2-7 and the DNA end casts doubt on the J call. This CDR3 has 13 amino acids. Germline V CDR1 and CDR2: MNHNS, SASEGT. CDR3 residues: CASKETIPYEQYF. CDR3 nucleotide sequence: TGTGCCAGCAAGGAGACTATCCCCTACGAGCAGTACTTC.

The gene calls are TRBV25-1 and TRBJ1-1; D is undetermined. This CDR3 is built from 14 residues. V dropped 4 bases and J dropped 6 bases, with 15 bases sitting between them. The germline V gene encodes CDR1 MGHDK and CDR2 SYGVNS. CDR3 DNA: TGTGCCAGCAGTGCTGGCACCCGGAGGGCTGAAGCTTTCTTT. It encodes CASSAGTRRAEAFF.

V gene TRBV5-6 combines with J gene TRBJ1-2; no clear D gene. The CDR3 spans 13 residues. Trimming cost V 1 base and J 0 bases, with 4 bases left between them. Germline-derived CDR1 and CDR2 are SGHDT and YYEEEE. The CDR3 reads CASSLTANYGYTF. CDR3 nucleotide sequence: TGTGCCAGCAGCTTGACAGCTAACTATGGCTACACCTTC. Based on the CDR3 plus reference TRBV5-6 and TRBJ1-2, the full variable domain is DAGVTQSPTHLIKTRGQQVTLRCSPKSGHDTVSWYQQALGQGPQFIFQYYEEEERQRGNFPDRFSGHQFPNYSSELNVNALLLGDSALYLCASSLTANYGYTFGSGTRLTVV.

This sequence joins TRBV7-6 and TRBJ1-1, with TRBD1 matching 12 bases. There are 16 residues in the CDR3. Trimming took 1 base from V and 8 from J; bases not matched to a gene: 8. Germline V gene data show CDR1 as SGHVS and CDR2 as FNYEAQ. The CDR3: CASSLGGGQGASEAFF. The CDR3, as DNA: TGTGCCAGCAGCTTAGGAGGGGGACAGGGGGCATCGGAAGCTTTCTTT. The full variable domain, its missing parts supplied by reference TRBV7-6 and TRBJ1-1, is GAGVSQSPRYKVTKRGQDVALRCDPISGHVSLYWYRQALGQGPEFLTYFNYEAQQDKSGLPNDRFSAERPEGSISTLTIQRTEQRDSAMYRCASSLGGGQGASEAFFGQGTRLTVV.

V gene TRBV11-2 combines with J gene TRBJ1-1, with a tentative D call TRBD1 (5 bases). The CDR3 contains 13 residues. Germline CDR1 reads SGHAT; CDR2 reads FQNNGV. V lost 6 bases and J 5 bases, leaving 13 bases between the germline ends. This CDR3 reads CASSQQGATEAFF. The CDR3 nucleotides read TGTGCCAGCAGTCAGCAAGGGGCTACTGAAGCTTTCTTT. The variable domain in full, completed from reference TRBV11-2 and TRBJ1-1, reads EAGVAQSPRYKIIEKRQSVAFWCNPISGHATLYWYQQILGQGPKLLIQFQNNGVVDDSQLPKDRFSAERLKGVDSTLKIQPAKLEDSAVYLCASSQQGATEAFFGQGTRLTVV.

The chain recombines TRBV7-3 with TRBJ2-3; TRBD2 matches at 7 bases. V was clipped by 4 bases and J by 0 bases; unmatched bases: 7. Per the germline V gene, CDR1 is SGHTA and CDR2 is FQGTGA. The CDR3 is made up of 16 amino acids. The CDR3 nucleotides read TGTGCCAGCAGCTCTTTAGGGAGGGGTAGCACAGATACGCAGTATTTT. Its translation is CASSSLGRGSTDTQYF. Combining the CDR3 with reference TRBV7-3 and TRBJ2-3 gives the whole variable domain GAGVSQTPSNKVTEKGKYVELRCDPISGHTALYWYRQSLGQGPEFLIYFQGTGAADDSGLPNDRFFAVRPEGSVSTLKIQRTERGDSAVYLCASSSLGRGSTDTQYFGPGTRLTVL.

V usage is TRBV5-4 and J usage is TRBJ2-5, with 11 bases fitting TRBD2. CDR1 SGHNT and CDR2 YYREEE come from the germline V gene (reference sequence). The CDR3 runs 15 residues. V lost 0 bases to trimming and J lost 5 bases; unmatched junction nucleotides: 3. CDR3 sequence (DNA): TGTGCCAGCAGCTTGGGGACTAGCGGGCGGGAGACCCAGTACTTC. Its translation is CASSLGTSGRETQYF.

V gene TRBV19 combines with J gene TRBJ2-1; TRBD1 agrees at 7 bases. Germline V gene lookup returns CDR1 LNHDA and CDR2 SQIVND (reference sequence). The J segment lost 0 bases and the V segment lost 9 bases, leaving 8 bases of the junction unmatched. This CDR3 is built from 15 residues. The chain's CDR3 is CASNQDRSSYNEQFF. The DNA for the CDR3 is TGTGCCAGCAACCAGGACAGGAGCTCCTACAATGAGCAGTTCTTC.

The chain has TRBV4-1 and TRBJ1-1; D is unclear. CDR1 is MGHRA, CDR2 YSYEKL, per germline. V was pared by 0 bases and J by 2 bases, with 10 bases between. The CDR3 loop spans 15 amino acids. Written as DNA, the CDR3 is TGCGCCAGCAGCCAAGATGAGGCCGCAAACACTGAAGCTTTCTTT. Amino acid sequence: CASSQDEAANTEAFF.

The table lists this clone with a count of one. The CDR3 sequence: CASSLKHGGRGEETQYF. DNA of the CDR3: TGTGCCAGCAGCTTAAAGCATGGCGGGAGGGGAGAAGAGACCCAGTACTTC. The chain links TRBV7-9 to TRBJ2-5; 9 positions match TRBD2. From germline, CDR1 is SEHNR and CDR2 FQNEAQ (reference sequence). With V trimmed by 2 bases and J by 3 bases, 10 bases remained unmatched. CDR3 length: 17 residues. Full variable domain (outside the CDR3, taken from reference TRBV7-9 and TRBJ2-5): DTGVSQNPRHKITKRGQNVTFRCDPISEHNRLYWYRQTLGQGPEFLTYFQNEAQLEKSRLLSDRFSAERPKGSFSTLEIQRTEQGDSAMYLCASSLKHGGRGEETQYFGPGTRLLVL.

The V and J genes are TRBV11-2 and TRBJ1-4; 7 bases agree with TRBD1. Unmatched junction bases numbered 5, after V lost 5 bases and J lost 5 bases. The CDR3 runs to 14 residues. From germline, CDR1 is SGHAT and CDR2 FQNNGV. CDR3 in amino acids: CASSRDRLNEKLFF. As DNA, the CDR3 is TGTGCCAGCAGCCGGGACAGATTAAATGAAAAACTGTTTTTT.

This clone appeared a single time. The chain joins TRBV7-8 to TRBJ1-6, with TRBD1 matching 8 bases. V dropped 6 bases and J dropped 9; count of bases not matched to a gene: 10. The CDR3 totals 15 residues. Germline CDR1 and CDR2: SGHVS and FQNEAQ. CDR3 nucleotides: TGTGCCAGCAGTTCCGACAGGGGTTTCGGTTCACCCCTCCACTTT. Residues: CASSSDRGFGSPLHF.

The gene calls are TRBV18 and TRBJ2-3, with 9 bases identical to TRBD2. Germline CDR1 is KGHSH and CDR2 is LQKENI. V shed 3 bases, J shed 1 base, and the junction held 2 bases outside the gene matches. This CDR3 comprises 15 residues. The DNA of the CDR3 is TGTGCCAGCTCACCTCGGACTAGCGGCACAGATACGCAGTATTTT. Amino acid sequence: CASSPRTSGTDTQYF.